Each of the 18 T cell receptor beta chains below was sequenced from the same sample in a study of T cell changes during pregnancy in multiple sclerosis (dated by TCRdb to between 2017 and 2020). Libraries were constructed by the immunoSEQ multiplex PCR assay. TCRdb took this table from immuneACCESS and kept in-frame rearrangements with V and J called. Such tables lack part of the clones; where checked against another copy, unresolved V genes explain under half of the gap, and the rest is unexplained. The sample table records approximately 130,000 clones; roughly 95% of these occur just once. The ten largest clonotypes hold roughly 0.45% of the sample. The sequencing used peripheral blood, collected after pregnancy. Receptors were obtained from a female donor with multiple sclerosis, enrolled in a pregnancy study.

This clone is a singleton in its sample. The chain uses TRBV30 and TRBJ2-7; TRBD2 is a possible D gene (5 bases). CDR1 is GTSNPN and CDR2 is SVGIG in the germline V gene (reference sequence). Between the trimmed V and J ends, which lost 3 bases and 3 bases, there was a span of 15 bases. The CDR3 has 14 amino acids. This chain's CDR3 is CAWRNPRGYYEQYF. CDR3 DNA sequence: TGTGCCTGGAGAAACCCCCGCGGGTACTACGAGCAGTACTTC.

The chain links TRBV7-9 to TRBJ2-7; D call uncertain. Germline-derived CDR1 and CDR2 are SEHNR and FQNEAQ (reference sequence). Trimming shortened V by 7 bases and J by 6 bases, and 13 bases separated the two germline ends. The CDR3 sequence is 12 residues long. The CDR3 reads CASTPNFSEQYF. As DNA, the CDR3 is TGTGCCAGCACCCCTAATTTCTCCGAGCAGTACTTC.

The V gene is TRBV7-3, the J gene TRBJ2-1; 14 bases line up with TRBD2. The CDR3 length is 16 residues. Germline V CDR1 and CDR2: SGHTA, FQGTGA. Unmatched junction bases numbered 3, after V lost 4 bases and J lost 4 bases. DNA for the CDR3: TGTGCCAGCAGCTGGGGACTAGCGGGAGTGTACAATGAGCAGTTCTTC. Translation: CASSWGLAGVYNEQFF.

The chain employs TRBV14 and TRBJ2-7; 8 positions match TRBD1. The V gene's germline CDR1 is SGHDN and CDR2 FVKESK. The CDR3 length is 15 residues. The V gene end was trimmed by 1 base and the J gene end by 0 bases; junction bases not matched to a gene: 2. CDR3 sequence: CASSQGTGPSYEQYF. DNA for the CDR3: TGTGCCAGCAGCCAAGGGACAGGGCCCTCCTACGAGCAGTACTTC.

The chain carries TRBV4-3 and TRBJ2-2; tentative D call: TRBD1 (6 bases). This CDR3 contains 16 residues. V was shortened by 1 base and J by 3 bases, with 12 bases between the two germline ends. The germline CDR1 and CDR2 sequences are LGHNA and YSLEER. CDR3: CASSQGPGVDTGELFF. In DNA form, the CDR3 reads TGCGCCAGCAGCCAAGGCCCAGGGGTGGACACCGGGGAGCTGTTTTTT.

This chain links TRBV7-8 with TRBJ2-2, with 11 bases matching TRBD2. Germline V gene data show CDR1 as SGHVS and CDR2 as FQNEAQ. There are 16 residues in the CDR3. The ends lost 5 bases at V and 7 bases at J; junction bases unmatched: 9. CDR3 bases: TGTGCCAGCAGCCCACTGACTAGCGGGATCGACGGGGAGCTGTTTTTT. Residues: CASSPLTSGIDGELFF.

The chain uses TRBV2 and TRBJ2-7; 8 bases align to TRBD2. V lost 5 bases, J lost 2 bases, and 8 bases stayed unmatched. Germline assignment: CDR1 SNHLY and CDR2 FYNNEI. The CDR3 runs to 15 residues. The CDR3 sequence: CASSITSGRTYEQYF. In nucleotides, the CDR3 is TGTGCCAGCAGTATCACTAGCGGAAGAACCTACGAGCAGTACTTC.

This chain joins TRBV19 and TRBJ2-7, with D tentatively TRBD2 (6 bases). The CDR3 is 15 residues long. Trimming took 3 bases from V and 1 from J, leaving 13 bases between them. Germline V gene lookup returns CDR1 LNHDA and CDR2 SQIVND (reference sequence). The CDR3 here is CASSIRVGLSYEQYF. DNA of the CDR3: TGTGCCAGTAGTATTCGTGTGGGACTTTCCTACGAGCAGTACTTC.

The chain carries TRBV7-9 and TRBJ1-2, with 8 bases fitting TRBD1. CDR1 and CDR2 from the germline V gene are SEHNR and FQNEAQ (reference sequence). Losses at the gene ends were 5 bases for V and 5 bases for J; bases not matched to a gene: 4. CDR3 length: 13 residues. CDR3 amino acids: CASSPTGEYGYTF. The CDR3 bases are TGTGCCAGCAGCCCGACAGGGGAGTATGGCTACACCTTC.

The rearrangement links TRBV9 to TRBJ1-3; D is ambiguous. The CDR3 length is 17 residues. Germline lookup yields CDR1 SGDLS and CDR2 YYNGEE. Trimming stripped 0 bases from V and 4 bases from J, with 17 bases between. DNA of the CDR3: TGTGCCAGCAGCGTAGGGTCTGCAAGGGAGACAGGAAACACCATATATTTT. Its protein product is CASSVGSARETGNTIYF.

The gene calls are TRBV30 and TRBJ2-1, with 10 bases fitting TRBD1. The CDR3 runs 15 residues. V shed 0 bases, J shed 10 bases, and the junction held 9 bases outside the gene matches. Germline CDR1 and CDR2: GTSNPN and SVGIG (reference sequence). The CDR3 DNA reads TGTGCCTGGAGTGTAGGACAGGGGGTCTCGTGGGAGCAGTTCTTC. Protein: CAWSVGQGVSWEQFF. Combining the CDR3 with reference TRBV30 and TRBJ2-1 gives the whole variable domain SQTIHQWPATLVQPVGSPLSLECTVEGTSNPNLYWYRQAAGRGLQLLFYSVGIGQISSEVPQNLSASRPQDRQFILSSKKLLLSDSGFYLCAWSVGQGVSWEQFFGPGTRLTVL.

The rearrangement links TRBV27 to TRBJ2-5; the D gene is possibly TRBD1 (5 bases). The V and J ends lost 6 bases and 1 base respectively, with 9 bases between them. Germline V gives CDR1 MNHEY, CDR2 SMNVEV (reference sequence). The CDR3 has 13 amino acids. As DNA, the CDR3 is TGTGCCAGCAGCACAGACAGCCAAGAGACCCAGTACTTC. Translation: CASSTDSQETQYF.

The J gene is TRBJ1-5, the V gene TRBV28; perhaps TRBD1 as D (5 bases). CDR3 size: 17 residues. CDR1 and CDR2 (germline): MDHEN, SYDVKM. V shed 7 bases and J shed 0 bases, with 19 bases lying between them. The CDR3 here is CASIGHLDTDSNQPQHF. CDR3 bases: TGTGCCAGCATAGGACACTTGGACACAGATAGCAATCAGCCCCAGCATTTT.

CDR3 sequence (DNA): TGTGCCAGCAGTGTTAGGACAGCACAGAGCTATGGCTACACCTTC. Protein: CASSVRTAQSYGYTF. This chain uses TRBV6-1 with TRBJ1-2; a possible D gene is TRBD1 (6 bases). Germline V gene data show CDR1 as MNHNS and CDR2 as SASEGT. The CDR3 contains 15 residues. Between the trimmed V and J ends, which lost 4 bases and 4 bases, there was a span of 16 bases.

The genes are TRBV5-1 and TRBJ2-2; maybe TRBD2 (6 bases). V was shortened by 0 bases and J by 6 bases, with 12 bases between the two germline ends. CDR3 length: 15 residues. Germline V gene data show CDR1 as SGHRS and CDR2 as YFSETQ. Here the CDR3 reads CASSLASLAAGELFF. The CDR3 coding sequence is TGCGCCAGCAGCTTGGCCTCACTAGCCGCCGGGGAGCTGTTTTTT. The full variable domain, in which reference TRBV5-1 and TRBJ2-2 provide the parts outside the CDR3, is KAGVTQTPRYLIKTRGQQVTLSCSPISGHRSVSWYQQTPGQGLQFLFEYFSETQRNKGNFPGRFSGRQFSNSRSEMNVSTLELGDSALYLCASSLASLAAGELFFGEGSRLTVL.

V is TRBV9 and J is TRBJ2-1; D gene ambiguous. V gave up 4 bases and J gave up 5 bases, with 19 bases separating them. The CDR3 extends over 16 amino acids. The germline gives CDR1 SGDLS, CDR2 YYNGEE. The CDR3 reads CASSPRLVSLDNEQFF. The CDR3 nucleotides read TGTGCCAGCAGCCCGAGGCTGGTATCACTCGACAATGAGCAGTTCTTC.

This sequence joins TRBV7-9 and TRBJ2-2; TRBD2 aligns across 9 bases. Per the germline V gene, CDR1 is SEHNR and CDR2 is FQNEAQ (reference sequence). The CDR3 contains 15 residues. V gave up 4 bases and J gave up 5 bases; unmatched junction bases: 5. CDR3 protein: CASSSSGMATGELFF. The CDR3 coding sequence is TGTGCCAGCAGCTCTAGCGGGATGGCAACCGGGGAGCTGTTTTTT.

The chain uses TRBV28 and TRBJ2-7; 9 nucleotides agree with TRBD2. V lost 5 bases and J lost 4; bases outside the gene matches: 9. The CDR3 extends over 15 amino acids. The germline gives CDR1 MDHEN, CDR2 SYDVKM. CDR3 loop: CASSPREAGGYEQYF. CDR3 bases: TGTGCCAGCAGTCCTCGGGAAGCGGGAGGTTACGAGCAGTACTTC. The full variable domain, with the rest looked up from reference TRBV28 and TRBJ2-7, is DVKVTQSSRYLVKRTGEKVFLECVQDMDHENMFWYRQDPGLGLRLIYFSYDVKMKEKGDIPEGYSVSREKKERFSLILESASTNQTSMYLCASSPREAGGYEQYFGPGTRLTVT.